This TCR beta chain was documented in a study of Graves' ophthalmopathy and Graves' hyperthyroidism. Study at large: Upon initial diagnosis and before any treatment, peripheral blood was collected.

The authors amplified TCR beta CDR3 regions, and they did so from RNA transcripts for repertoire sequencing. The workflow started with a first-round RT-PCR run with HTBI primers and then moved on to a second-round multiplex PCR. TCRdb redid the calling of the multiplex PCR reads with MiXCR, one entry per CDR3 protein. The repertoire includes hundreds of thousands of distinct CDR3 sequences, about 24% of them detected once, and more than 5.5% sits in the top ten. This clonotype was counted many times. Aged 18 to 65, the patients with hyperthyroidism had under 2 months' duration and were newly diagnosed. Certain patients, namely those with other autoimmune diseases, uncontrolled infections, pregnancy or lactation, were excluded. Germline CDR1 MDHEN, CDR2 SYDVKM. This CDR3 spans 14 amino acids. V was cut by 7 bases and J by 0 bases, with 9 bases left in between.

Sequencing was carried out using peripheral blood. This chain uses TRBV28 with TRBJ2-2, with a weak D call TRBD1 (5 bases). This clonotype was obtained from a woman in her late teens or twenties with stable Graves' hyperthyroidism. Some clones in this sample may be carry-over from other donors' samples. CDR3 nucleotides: TGTGCCAGCAAACAGGACGCGAACACCGGGGAGCTGTTTTTT. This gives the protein CASKQDANTGELFF.